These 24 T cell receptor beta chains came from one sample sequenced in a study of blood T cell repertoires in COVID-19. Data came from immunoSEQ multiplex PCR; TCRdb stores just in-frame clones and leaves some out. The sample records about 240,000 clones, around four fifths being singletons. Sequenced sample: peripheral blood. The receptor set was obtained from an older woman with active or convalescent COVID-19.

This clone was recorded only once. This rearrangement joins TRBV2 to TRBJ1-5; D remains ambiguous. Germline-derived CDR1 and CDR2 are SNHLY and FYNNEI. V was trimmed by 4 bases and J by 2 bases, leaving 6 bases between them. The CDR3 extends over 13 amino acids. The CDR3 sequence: CASSGHGNQPQHF. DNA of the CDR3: TGTGCCAGCAGTGGGCATGGCAATCAGCCCCAGCATTTT.

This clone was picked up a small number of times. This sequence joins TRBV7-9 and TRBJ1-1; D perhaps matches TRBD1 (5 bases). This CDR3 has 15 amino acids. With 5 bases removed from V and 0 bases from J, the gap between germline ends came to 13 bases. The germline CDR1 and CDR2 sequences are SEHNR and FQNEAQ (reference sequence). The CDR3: CASSRQSRVNTEAFF. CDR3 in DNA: TGTGCCAGCAGCCGACAGAGTCGGGTGAACACTGAAGCTTTCTTT.

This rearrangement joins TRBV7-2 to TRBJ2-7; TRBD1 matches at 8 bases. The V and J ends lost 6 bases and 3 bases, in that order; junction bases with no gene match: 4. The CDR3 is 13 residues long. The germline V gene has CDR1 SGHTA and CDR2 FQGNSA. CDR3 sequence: CASRQTGGYEQYF. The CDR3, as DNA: TGTGCCAGCAGACAAACAGGGGGCTACGAGCAGTACTTC.

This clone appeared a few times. DNA for the CDR3: TGTGCCTGGAGTCCCCCGGGAGGGGCTCAGCCCCAGCATTTT. The encoded protein is CAWSPPGGAQPQHF. This chain links TRBV30 with TRBJ1-5; tentatively, D is TRBD1 (5 bases). The CDR3 runs 14 residues. Trimming pared 2 bases from V and 6 bases from J, leaving 14 bases between. Germline V lookup: CDR1 GTSNPN, CDR2 SVGIG (reference sequence).

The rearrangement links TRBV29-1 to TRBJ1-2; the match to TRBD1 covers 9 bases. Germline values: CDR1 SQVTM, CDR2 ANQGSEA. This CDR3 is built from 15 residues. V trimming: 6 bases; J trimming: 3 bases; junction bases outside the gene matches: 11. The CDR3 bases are TGCAGCGTGGACAATTGGGGACAGGGCGACTATGGCTACACCTTC. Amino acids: CSVDNWGQGDYGYTF.

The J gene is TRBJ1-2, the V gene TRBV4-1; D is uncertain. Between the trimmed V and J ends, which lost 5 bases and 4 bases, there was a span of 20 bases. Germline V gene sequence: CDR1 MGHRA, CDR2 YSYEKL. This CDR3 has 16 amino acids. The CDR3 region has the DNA TGCGCCAGCAGCTATCAAGGCACAGCCGTGGGCTATGGCTACACCTTC. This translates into CASSYQGTAVGYGYTF.

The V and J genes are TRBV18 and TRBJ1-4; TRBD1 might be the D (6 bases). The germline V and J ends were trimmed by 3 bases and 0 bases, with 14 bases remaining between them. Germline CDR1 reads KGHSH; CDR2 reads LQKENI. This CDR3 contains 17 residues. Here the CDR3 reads CASSPRIQGATNEKLFF. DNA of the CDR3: TGTGCCAGCTCACCCCGGATACAGGGCGCAACTAATGAAAAACTGTTTTTT.

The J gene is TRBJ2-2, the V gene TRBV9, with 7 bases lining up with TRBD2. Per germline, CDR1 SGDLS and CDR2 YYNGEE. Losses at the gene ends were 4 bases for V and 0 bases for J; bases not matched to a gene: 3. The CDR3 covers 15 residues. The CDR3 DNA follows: TGTGCCAGCAGCTGGGGAGGGACGAACACCGGGGAGCTGTTTTTT. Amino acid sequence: CASSWGGTNTGELFF.

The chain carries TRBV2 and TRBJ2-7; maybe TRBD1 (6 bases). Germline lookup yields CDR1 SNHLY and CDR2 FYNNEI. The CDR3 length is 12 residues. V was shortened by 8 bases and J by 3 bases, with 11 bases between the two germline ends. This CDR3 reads CASGSGDYEQYF. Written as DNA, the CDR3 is TGTGCCAGCGGGTCAGGGGACTACGAGCAGTACTTC.

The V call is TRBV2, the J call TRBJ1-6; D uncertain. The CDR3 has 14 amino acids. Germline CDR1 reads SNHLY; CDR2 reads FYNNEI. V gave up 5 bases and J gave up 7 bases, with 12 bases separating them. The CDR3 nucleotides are TGTGCCAGCAGTATTCTGACACAGAATTCACCCCTCCACTTT. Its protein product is CASSILTQNSPLHF.

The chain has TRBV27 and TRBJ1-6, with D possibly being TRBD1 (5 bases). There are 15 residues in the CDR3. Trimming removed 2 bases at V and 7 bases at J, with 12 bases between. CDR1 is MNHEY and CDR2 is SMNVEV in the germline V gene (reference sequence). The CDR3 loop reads CASSLALSGNSPLHF. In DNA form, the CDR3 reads TGTGCCAGCAGTTTAGCCCTCTCAGGGAATTCACCCCTCCACTTT.

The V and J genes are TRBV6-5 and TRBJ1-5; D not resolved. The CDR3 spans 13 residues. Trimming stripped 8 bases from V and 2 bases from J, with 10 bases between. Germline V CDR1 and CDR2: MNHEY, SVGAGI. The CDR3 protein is CASGPDGNQPQHF. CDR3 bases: TGTGCCAGCGGGCCTGATGGCAATCAGCCCCAGCATTTT.

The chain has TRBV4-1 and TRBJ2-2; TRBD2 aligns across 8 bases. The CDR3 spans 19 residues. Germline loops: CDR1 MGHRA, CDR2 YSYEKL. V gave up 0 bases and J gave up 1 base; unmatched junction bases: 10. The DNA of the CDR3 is TGCGCCAGCAGCCAAGATTCGGTAGCGGGGATGGGGAACACCGGGGAGCTGTTTTTT. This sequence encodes CASSQDSVAGMGNTGELFF.

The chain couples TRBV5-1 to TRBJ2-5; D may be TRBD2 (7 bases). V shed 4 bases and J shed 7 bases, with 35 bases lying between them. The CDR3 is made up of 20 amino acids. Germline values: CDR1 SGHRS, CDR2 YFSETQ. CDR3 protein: CASSALPPLRGRGGGGTQYF. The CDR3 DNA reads TGCGCCAGCAGCGCTCTGCCCCCTCTCCGAGGCAGGGGAGGGGGAGGGACCCAGTACTTC.

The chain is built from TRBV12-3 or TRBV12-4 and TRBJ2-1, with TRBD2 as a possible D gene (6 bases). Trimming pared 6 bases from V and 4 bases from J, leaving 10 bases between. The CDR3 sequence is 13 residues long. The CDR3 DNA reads TGTGCCAGCAGCCTGGACTATTACAATGAGCAGTTCTTC. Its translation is CASSLDYYNEQFF.

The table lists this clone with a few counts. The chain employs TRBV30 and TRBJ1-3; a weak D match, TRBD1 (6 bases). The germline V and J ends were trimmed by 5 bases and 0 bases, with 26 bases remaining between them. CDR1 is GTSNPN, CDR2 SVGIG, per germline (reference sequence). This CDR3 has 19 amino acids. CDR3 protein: CAWSSSGTSYSFSGNTIYF. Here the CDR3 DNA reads TGTGCCTGGTCTTCCTCCGGGACATCCTACTCCTTCTCTGGAAACACCATATATTTT.

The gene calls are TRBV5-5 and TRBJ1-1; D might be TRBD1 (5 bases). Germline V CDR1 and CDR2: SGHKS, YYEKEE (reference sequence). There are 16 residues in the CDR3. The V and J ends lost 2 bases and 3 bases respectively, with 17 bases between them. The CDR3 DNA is TGTGCCAGCAGCTTAAGGGGAGGGCGAGGGTACACTGAAGCTTTCTTT. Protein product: CASSLRGGRGYTEAFF. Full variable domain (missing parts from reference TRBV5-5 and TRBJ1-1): DAGVTQSPTHLIKTRGQQVTLRCSPISGHKSVSWYQQVLGQGPQFIFQYYEKEERGRGNFPDRFSARQFPNYSSELNVNALLLGDSALYLCASSLRGGRGYTEAFFGQGTRLTVV.

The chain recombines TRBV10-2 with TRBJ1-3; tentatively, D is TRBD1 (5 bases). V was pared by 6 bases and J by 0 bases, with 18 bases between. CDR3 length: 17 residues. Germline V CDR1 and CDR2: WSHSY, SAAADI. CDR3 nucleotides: TGCGCCAGCAGCAGATGGGGGACTTATAGCTCTGGAAACACCATATATTTT. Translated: CASSRWGTYSSGNTIYF.

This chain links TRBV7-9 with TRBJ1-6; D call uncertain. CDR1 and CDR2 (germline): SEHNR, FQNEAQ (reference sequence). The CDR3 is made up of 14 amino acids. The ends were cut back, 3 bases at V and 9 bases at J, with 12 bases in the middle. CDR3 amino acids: CASSFASFFSPLHF. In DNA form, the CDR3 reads TGTGCCAGCAGCTTTGCCAGTTTTTTTTCACCCCTCCACTTT.

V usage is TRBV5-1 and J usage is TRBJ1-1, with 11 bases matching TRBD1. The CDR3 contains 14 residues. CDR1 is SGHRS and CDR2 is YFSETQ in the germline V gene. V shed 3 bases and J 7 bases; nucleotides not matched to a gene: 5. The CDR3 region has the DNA TGCGCCAGCAGCTCTTCCGGGACAGGGGGTGAAGCTTTCTTT. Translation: CASSSSGTGGEAFF.

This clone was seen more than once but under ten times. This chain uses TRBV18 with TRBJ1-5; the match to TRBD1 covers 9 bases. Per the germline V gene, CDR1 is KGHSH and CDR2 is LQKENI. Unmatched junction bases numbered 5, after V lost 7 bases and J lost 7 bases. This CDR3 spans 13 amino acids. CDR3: CASWTGDEQPQHF. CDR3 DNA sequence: TGTGCCAGCTGGACAGGGGACGAGCAGCCCCAGCATTTT.

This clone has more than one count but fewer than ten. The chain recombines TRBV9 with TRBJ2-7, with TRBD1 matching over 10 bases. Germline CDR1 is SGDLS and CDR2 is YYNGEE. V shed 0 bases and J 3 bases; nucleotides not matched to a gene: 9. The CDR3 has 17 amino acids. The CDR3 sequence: CASSVAETGTGVYEQYF. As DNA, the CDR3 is TGTGCCAGCAGCGTAGCGGAGACCGGGACAGGGGTCTACGAGCAGTACTTC.

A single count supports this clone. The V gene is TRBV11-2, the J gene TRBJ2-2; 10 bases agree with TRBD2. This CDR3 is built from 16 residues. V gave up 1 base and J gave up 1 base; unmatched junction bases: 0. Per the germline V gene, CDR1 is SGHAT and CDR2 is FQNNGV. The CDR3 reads CASSLASGGNTGELFF. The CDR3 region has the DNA TGTGCCAGCAGCTTAGCTAGCGGGGGGAACACCGGGGAGCTGTTTTTT.

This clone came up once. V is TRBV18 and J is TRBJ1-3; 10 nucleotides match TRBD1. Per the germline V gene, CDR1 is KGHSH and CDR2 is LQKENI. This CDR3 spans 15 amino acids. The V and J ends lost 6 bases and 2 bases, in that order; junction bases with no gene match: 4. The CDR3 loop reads CASSPGTGAGNTIYF. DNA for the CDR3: TGTGCCAGCTCGCCCGGGACAGGGGCTGGAAACACCATATATTTT.